This T cell receptor (beta chain) was recorded in a study of PD-L1 blockade in urothelial cancer. Study background: About 85% of the 29 patients were men whose urothelial cancer was bladder-origin. Patients' prior chemotherapy regimens numbered 0 to 3.

Time point of the sample: peripheral blood 6 weeks after treatment start. Disease in patients was locally advanced or metastatic urothelial carcinoma. Using immunoSEQ multiplex PCR, the repertoire was profiled, and TCRdb retains in-frame clones only, with some absent. The sample lists around 120,000 clones, roughly 91% seen once, with 1.7% in the top ten. The V gene's germline CDR1 is LGHNA and CDR2 YNFKEQ. CDR3 length equals 16 residues. Trimming removed 1 base from V and 1 base from J, with 11 bases in between. The TCR comes from a man in his sixties with urothelial cancer. J is TRBJ2-1 and V is TRBV4-2; D is undetermined. Material: PBMCs, obtained around atezolizumab (anti-PD-L1) treatment. The CDR3 DNA is TGTGCCAGCAGCCAAGGCACTGCGGTGTCCTACAATGAGCAGTTCTTC. Translation gives CASSQGTAVSYNEQFF.